This passage covers 18 T cell receptor beta chains from one sample sequenced in a study of blood T cell repertoires in COVID-19. Libraries were prepared by immunoSEQ multiplex PCR; TCRdb keeps only in-frame clonotypes and omits some of them. The sample contains more than 100,000 clones, almost 85% of which appear only once. Sequencing was done on a sample of peripheral blood. The receptors originated from a woman aged 25 to 45 who had recovered from COVID-19.

This sequence joins TRBV7-3 and TRBJ2-5; 8 nucleotides agree with TRBD1. The CDR3 is made up of 15 amino acids. The germline CDR1 and CDR2 sequences are SGHTA and FQGTGA. The trim removed 5 bases at V and 5 bases at J, leaving 10 bases unmatched. In DNA, the CDR3 is TGTGCCAGCAGCCCCAATGACAGGGGCAGGGAGACCCAGTACTTC. Translating it yields CASSPNDRGRETQYF.

The chain combines TRBV4-1 with TRBJ1-3, with D tentatively TRBD1 (6 bases). The germline CDR1 and CDR2 sequences are MGHRA and YSYEKL. The V and J ends lost 5 bases and 8 bases respectively, with 13 bases between them. The CDR3 covers 13 residues. CDR3 bases: TGCGCCAGCAGCTTAAGAGGGGGTGACACCATATATTTT. Translating gives CASSLRGGDTIYF.

The chain couples TRBV20-1 to TRBJ1-5, with a tentative D call TRBD1 (6 bases). Trimming removed 4 bases from V and 5 bases from J, with 12 bases in between. The CDR3 has 13 amino acids. The germline gives CDR1 DFQATT, CDR2 SNEGSKA (reference sequence). This CDR3 reads CSAIEQGDQPQHF. The CDR3 DNA reads as TGCAGTGCTATTGAACAGGGTGATCAGCCCCAGCATTTT.

There are a few counts of this clone. The V call is TRBV19, the J call TRBJ2-7; D is perhaps TRBD1 (5 bases). CDR3 length: 12 residues. Germline CDR1 and CDR2: LNHDA and SQIVND (reference sequence). The V gene lost 3 bases and the J gene lost 5 bases, with 8 bases spanning the gap. CDR3 nucleotide sequence: TGTGCCAGTAGTATTCAGGGTAACGAGCAGTACTTC. Protein sequence: CASSIQGNEQYF.

V is TRBV2 and J is TRBJ1-2; D is possibly TRBD1 (5 bases). V shed 4 bases and J shed 4 bases, with 13 bases lying between them. CDR3 length: 14 residues. Per germline, CDR1 SNHLY and CDR2 FYNNEI. The CDR3 DNA sequence: TGTGCCAGCAGTGGCGGGGGAGGAGGCTATGGCTACACCTTC. Its protein is CASSGGGGGYGYTF.

CDR3 amino acids: CASRVRVTDTQYF. In DNA form, the CDR3 reads TGCGCCAGTCGAGTCAGGGTCACAGATACGCAGTATTTT. The V and J genes are TRBV4-1 and TRBJ2-3; TRBD1 is a possible D gene (5 bases). Germline CDR1 is MGHRA and CDR2 is YSYEKL. Between the trimmed V and J ends, which lost 9 bases and 2 bases, there was a span of 12 bases. The CDR3 length is 13 residues.

The chain recombines TRBV4-1 with TRBJ1-1; 7 bases line up with TRBD1. The germline CDR1 and CDR2 sequences are MGHRA and YSYEKL. The CDR3 extends over 16 amino acids. The V segment lost 1 base and the J segment 3 bases; nucleotides outside the gene matches: 8. For the CDR3, the DNA is TGCGCCAGCAGCCAAGCAACTTACAGGGGTGACACTGAAGCTTTCTTT. It codes for CASSQATYRGDTEAFF.

CDR3 sequence: CASSPPGNTDTQYF. In DNA form, the CDR3 reads TGTGCCAGCAGCCCCCCGGGAAACACAGATACGCAGTATTTT. The chain has TRBV7-9 and TRBJ2-3, with a possible D match to TRBD2 (5 bases). V was clipped by 5 bases and J by 2 bases, with 11 bases between them. CDR1 is SEHNR, CDR2 FQNEAQ, per germline (reference sequence). CDR3 length: 14 amino acids.

V is TRBV5-1 and J is TRBJ1-3, with 9 bases identical to TRBD1. The CDR3 runs to 14 residues. Germline V gene sequence: CDR1 SGHRS, CDR2 YFSETQ. With V trimmed by 2 bases and J by 4 bases, 1 base remained unmatched. The CDR3 reads CASSFGTGGNTIYF. CDR3 sequence (DNA): TGCGCCAGCAGCTTCGGGACAGGGGGAAACACCATATATTTT.

This clone was detected a few times. The rearrangement uses TRBV25-1 and TRBJ1-3; D call uncertain. CDR3 length: 12 residues. Germline V CDR1 and CDR2: MGHDK, SYGVNS. V was pared by 0 bases and J by 7 bases, with 4 bases between. The CDR3 sequence: CASSEYRNTIYF. Written as DNA, the CDR3 is TGTGCCAGCAGTGAATATCGGAACACCATATATTTT.

J is TRBJ1-4 and V is TRBV7-9, with a possible D match to TRBD1 (5 bases). From germline, CDR1 is SEHNR and CDR2 FQNEAQ (reference sequence). The CDR3 runs to 14 residues. V lost 8 bases and J 5 bases, leaving 15 bases between the germline ends. Here the CDR3 DNA reads TGTGCCAGCTCCCCGGCGGGGACCAATGAAAAACTGTTTTTT. It codes for CASSPAGTNEKLFF.

The gene calls are TRBV6-5 and TRBJ1-2; 9 bases fit TRBD1. This CDR3 comprises 15 residues. Germline trimming cut 7 bases from V and 5 bases from J; bases unmatched to any gene: 11. Germline loops: CDR1 MNHEY, CDR2 SVGAGI. CDR3 amino acids: CASKRGQGVGYGYTF. The CDR3, as DNA: TGTGCCAGCAAAAGGGGACAGGGAGTAGGGTATGGCTACACCTTC.

The chain combines TRBV15 with TRBJ2-6; D is perhaps TRBD2 (5 bases). The CDR3 has 16 amino acids. V lost 8 bases to trimming and J lost 4 bases, with 18 bases between them. Per germline, CDR1 LNHNV and CDR2 YYDKDF (reference sequence). The CDR3 bases are TGTGCCACCGCAGAGGGAGAAGTAAGAGGGGCCAACGTCCTGACTTTC. Translated, it gives CATAEGEVRGANVLTF.

This chain joins TRBV29-1 and TRBJ2-5, with D perhaps TRBD1 (5 bases). There are 15 residues in the CDR3. In germline, CDR1 is SQVTM, CDR2 ANQGSEA. Between the trimmed V and J ends, which lost 5 bases and 0 bases, there was a span of 16 bases. CDR3 protein: CSVQGRGTYQETQYF. The CDR3 region has the DNA TGCAGCGTTCAGGGAAGAGGAACGTACCAAGAGACCCAGTACTTC.

The chain uses TRBV14 and TRBJ1-2; D is possibly TRBD1 (5 bases). The germline V gene has CDR1 SGHDN and CDR2 FVKESK. The CDR3 sequence is 20 residues long. V gave up 6 bases and J gave up 0 bases, with 29 bases separating them. DNA for the CDR3: TGTGCCAGCAGTCCCGTCACCATCTCCGGAGGGGTCAGGGCTAACTATGGCTACACCTTC. Encoded protein: CASSPVTISGGVRANYGYTF.

The rearrangement links TRBV3-1 (or the pseudogene TRBV3-2) to TRBJ2-1, with TRBD2 matching 10 bases. The V gene end was trimmed by 6 bases and the J gene end by 5 bases; junction bases not matched to a gene: 10. This CDR3 is built from 16 residues. Germline V gives CDR1 LGHDT, CDR2 YNNKEL (reference sequence). CDR3 amino acids: CASSHPFSGGHNEQFF. CDR3 DNA sequence: TGTGCCAGCAGTCACCCGTTTAGCGGGGGGCACAATGAGCAGTTCTTC.

This clone was picked up many times. The V call is TRBV6-2 or TRBV6-3, the J call TRBJ2-3; 8 positions agree with TRBD1. V lost 5 bases, J lost 1 base, and 8 bases stayed unmatched. The CDR3 runs 16 residues. Germline V gene sequence: CDR1 MNHEY, CDR2 SVGEGT. The CDR3 reads CASSPTPGQGTDTQYF. The CDR3 DNA reads as TGTGCCAGCAGTCCAACGCCGGGACAGGGCACAGATACGCAGTATTTT.

The rearrangement links TRBV5-1 to TRBJ2-5; D call uncertain. Per the germline V gene, CDR1 is SGHRS and CDR2 is YFSETQ. V lost 2 bases and J lost 4, with 9 bases in between. This CDR3 comprises 13 residues. The CDR3 sequence is CASSFPGGETQYF. Written as DNA, the CDR3 is TGCGCCAGCAGCTTTCCGGGTGGAGAGACCCAGTACTTC.